The T cell receptor (beta chain) described here comes from a study of T cell clonality in common variable immunodeficiency. Study results and limitations: Fewer deletions and N-nucleotide insertions were reportedly seen in common variable immunodeficiency TCR beta sequences. What drives increased CVID clonality needs T cell subpopulation sequencing.

This clone was seen many times. Its specificity is not known. The read terminates 3 residues ahead of where the CDR3 ends, so the germline J gene completes it. Heparinized whole blood, about 4.5 to 9 ml, came from each donor. Assay used: immunoSEQ multiplex PCR; TCRdb lists only in-frame clones, some missing. The sample includes about 60,000 clones, none of them occurring once. CDR1 is MDHEN, CDR2 SYDVKM, per germline. V was clipped by 6 bases and J by 7 bases; unmatched bases: 7. The CDR3 has 14 amino acids. Sequencing was performed on peripheral blood mononuclear cells. This receptor was taken from a person between 18 and 75 years old in good health. The chain couples TRBV28 to TRBJ2-1, with 9 positions matching TRBD1. The part of the CDR3 DNA that was read is TGTGCCAGCAGCTTAACAGGGGGCAGGAATGAG. The encoded protein is CASSLTGGRNE. The CDR3 reads in full as CASSLTGGRNEQFF.